Following are 12 T cell receptor beta chains from one sample sequenced in a study of molecular identifiers for immune sequencing clone quantification. TCRdb called the PCR reads again in MiXCR, with one record for every CDR3 protein. This sample yields about half a million distinct CDR3 sequences, of which 25% are seen a single time; under 0.8% belongs to the top ten. Sequencing was performed on naive CD8+ T cells from blood, with Jurkat cell RNA spiked in. Subset in this sample: FACS-sorted CD8+CD4-CCR7+CD45RA+ naive T cells. Receptors originate from a human donor in good health. Some libraries in this study had Jurkat cell RNA spiked in.

V usage is TRBV12-3 or TRBV12-4 and J usage is TRBJ2-7; D is perhaps TRBD1 or TRBD2 (7 bases each). The CDR3 spans 12 residues. V shed 6 bases and J shed 5 bases, with 11 bases lying between them. The CDR3 DNA follows: TGTGCCAGCAGCTCAGGGGGGGACGAGCAGTACTTC. This gives the protein CASSSGGDEQYF.

In its sample, this clonotype was seen once. CDR3 nucleotide sequence: TGCGCCAGCAGTCTTGCGGGAGGAGGCCACGAGCAGTACTTC. Residues: CASSLAGGGHEQYF. This chain links TRBV4-1 with TRBJ2-7; TRBD2 agrees at 8 bases. The CDR3 has 14 amino acids. Trimming removed 6 bases from V and 5 bases from J; junction bases left unmatched: 9. CDR1 is MGHRA, CDR2 YSYEKL, per germline.

This chain links TRBV12-3 or TRBV12-4 with TRBJ2-7; D is possibly TRBD1 or TRBD2 (5 bases each). V shed 6 bases and J shed 5 bases, with 20 bases lying between them. There are 15 residues in the CDR3. The CDR3 bases are TGTGCCAGCAGCCCGCCAGGGCTAGCAGGTAACGAGCAGTACTTC. Amino acids: CASSPPGLAGNEQYF.

This clonotype appeared many times. CDR3 nucleotide sequence: TGTGCCAGCAGTGATAAAGGGAACACCGGGGAGCTGTTTTTT. It is translated as CASSDKGNTGELFF. The chain is built from TRBV2 and TRBJ2-2; D gene ambiguous. There are 14 residues in the CDR3. Germline loops: CDR1 SNHLY, CDR2 FYNNEI. The V end lost 3 bases, the J end lost 1 base, and 6 bases lay between the germline ends.

With respect to this clonotype: This may arise from a read error, as a much more abundant clone is one base away. The gene calls are TRBV30 and TRBJ2-7, with 7 nucleotides matching TRBD1. CDR1 and CDR2 (germline): GTSNPN, SVGIG (reference sequence). The CDR3 is 14 amino acids. V was clipped by 3 bases and J by 5 bases; unmatched bases: 10. In DNA form, the CDR3 reads TGTGCCTGGAGCCTGGGACAGCTGACCCACGAGCAGTACTTC. It translates to CAWSLGQLTHEQYF.

This clonotype was counted a single time. This sequence joins TRBV28 and TRBJ2-7; no firm D call. Germline V gene lookup returns CDR1 MDHEN and CDR2 SYDVKM. The CDR3 length is 15 residues. V dropped 3 bases and J dropped 0 bases, with 12 bases sitting between them. Here the CDR3 reads CASSLTSKSSYEQYF. In nucleotides, the CDR3 is TGTGCCAGCAGTTTGACAAGCAAATCCTCCTACGAGCAGTACTTC.

Comment on this clonotype: A much larger clone lies a single base off, so this may be a read error. The chain uses TRBV6-2 or TRBV6-3 and TRBJ1-5; tentative D call: TRBD1 (5 bases). The CDR3 length is 13 residues. Looked up from germline, CDR1 is MNHEY and CDR2 is SVGEGT. CDR3 sequence reads: CVSSYGGAQPQHF. Here the CDR3 DNA reads TGTGTCAGCAGTTACGGGGGAGCTCAGCCCCAGCATTTT.

The chain recombines TRBV3-1 with TRBJ1-1; 10 nucleotides match TRBD1. This CDR3 region has 15 residues. V shed 7 bases, J shed 1 base, and the junction held 6 bases outside the gene matches. CDR1 LGHDT and CDR2 YNNKEL come from the germline V gene (reference sequence). CDR3 residues: CASTWTGGRNTEAFF. The DNA for the CDR3 is TGTGCCAGCACCTGGACAGGGGGAAGGAACACTGAAGCTTTCTTT.

This clonotype was picked up a small number of times. The rearrangement uses TRBV6-1 and TRBJ2-7, with 9 bases aligning to TRBD1. J was trimmed by 6 bases and V by 10 bases; bases with no gene match: 10. Germline V CDR1 and CDR2: MNHNS, SASEGT. The CDR3 extends over 13 amino acids. CDR3 DNA sequence: TGTGCCATCGAACCGACAGGGGGGGGCGAGCAGTACTTC. Translated, it gives CAIEPTGGGEQYF.

This clonotype was picked up a small number of times. This sequence joins TRBV28 and TRBJ2-7, with 13 bases aligning to TRBD2. The ends lost 4 bases at V and 5 bases at J; junction bases unmatched: 14. Per the germline V gene, CDR1 is MDHEN and CDR2 is SYDVKM. The CDR3 length is 18 residues. CDR3 sequence: CASSYPKTSGRAGHEQYF. DNA for the CDR3: TGTGCCAGCAGTTACCCCAAAACTAGCGGGAGGGCGGGCCACGAGCAGTACTTC.

This clonotype was detected many times. The rearrangement links TRBV18 to TRBJ2-6; TRBD1 might be the D (6 bases). Germline assignment: CDR1 KGHSH and CDR2 LQKENI. This CDR3 region has 16 residues. V was trimmed by 6 bases and J by 0 bases, leaving 12 bases between them. This chain's CDR3 is CASSLTGISGANVLTF. CDR3 bases: TGTGCCAGCTCCCTAACAGGGATCTCTGGGGCCAACGTCCTGACTTTC.

A note on this clonotype: A much bigger clone sits one base away, suggesting this may be a read error. The gene calls are TRBV6-1 and TRBJ2-7, with D unclear. Per germline, CDR1 MNHNS and CDR2 SASEGT. Trimming took off 1 base at V and 0 bases at J, with 10 bases between the two ends. This CDR3 comprises 15 residues. The chain's CDR3 is CASSEDLSSSYEQYF. The CDR3 DNA follows: TGTGCCAGCAGTGAAGATTTATCGAGCTCCTACGAGCAGTACTTC.